This T cell receptor beta chain was recovered during a study of blood T cell repertoires in COVID-19. Study background: Acute and convalescent COVID-19 samples came from the United States, Italy and Spain. PBMCs, B-cell-depleted T cells, or T cells provided the cDNA or gDNA that made up the material.

From germline, CDR1 is LGHNA and CDR2 YSLEER. V lost 4 bases, J lost 2 bases, and 10 bases lay in between. The CDR3 is made up of 14 amino acids. The authors' processing: Reference gene primers were amplified, and this amplification served to estimate nucleated cell counts. Clones were sequenced by immunoSEQ multiplex PCR, and TCRdb holds only the in-frame ones, with some missing. V and J calls and clone size follow that table, whereas D and trimming were derived from the DNA. The sample has approximately 250,000 clones; roughly 88% are singletons. The receptor was isolated from a man aged 40-55 years who had recovered from COVID-19. J is TRBJ2-3 and V is TRBV4-3; possibly TRBD1 for D (6 bases). The sequenced sample was peripheral blood. The CDR3 is CASSLGQHTDTQYF. The CDR3 nucleotides are TGCGCCAGCAGCCTCGGACAGCACACAGATACGCAGTATTTT.